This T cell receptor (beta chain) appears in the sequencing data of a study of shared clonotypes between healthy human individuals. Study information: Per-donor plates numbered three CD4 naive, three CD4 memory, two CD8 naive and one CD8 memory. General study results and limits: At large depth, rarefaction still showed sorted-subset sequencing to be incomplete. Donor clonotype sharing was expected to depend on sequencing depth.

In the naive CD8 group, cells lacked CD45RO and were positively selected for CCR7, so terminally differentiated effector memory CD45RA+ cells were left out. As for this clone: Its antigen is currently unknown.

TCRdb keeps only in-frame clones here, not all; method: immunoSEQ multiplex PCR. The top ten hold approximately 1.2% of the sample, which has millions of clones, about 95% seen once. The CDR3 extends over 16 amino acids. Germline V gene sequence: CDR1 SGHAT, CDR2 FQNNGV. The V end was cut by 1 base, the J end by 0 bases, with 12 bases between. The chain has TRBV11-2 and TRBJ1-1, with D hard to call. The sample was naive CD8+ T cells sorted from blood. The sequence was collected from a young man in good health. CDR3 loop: CASSLVFAGLNTEAFF. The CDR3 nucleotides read TGTGCCAGCAGCTTAGTGTTTGCGGGGTTGAACACTGAAGCTTTCTTT.